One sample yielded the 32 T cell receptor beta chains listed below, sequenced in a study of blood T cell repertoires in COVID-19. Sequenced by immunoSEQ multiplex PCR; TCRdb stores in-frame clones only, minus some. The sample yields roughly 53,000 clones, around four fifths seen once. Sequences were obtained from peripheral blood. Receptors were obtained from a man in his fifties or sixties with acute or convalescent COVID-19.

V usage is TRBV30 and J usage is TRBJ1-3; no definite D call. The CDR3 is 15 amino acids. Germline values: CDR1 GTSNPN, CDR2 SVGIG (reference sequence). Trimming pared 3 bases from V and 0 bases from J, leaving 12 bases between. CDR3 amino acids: CAWSPQLNSGNTIYF. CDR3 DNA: TGTGCCTGGAGCCCTCAACTTAACTCTGGAAACACCATATATTTT.

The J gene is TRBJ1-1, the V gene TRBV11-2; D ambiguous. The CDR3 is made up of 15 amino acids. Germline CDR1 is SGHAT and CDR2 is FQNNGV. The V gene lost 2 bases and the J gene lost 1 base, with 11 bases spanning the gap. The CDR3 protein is CASSLQGLTNTEAFF. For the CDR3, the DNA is TGTGCCAGCAGCTTACAAGGACTGACGAACACTGAAGCTTTCTTT. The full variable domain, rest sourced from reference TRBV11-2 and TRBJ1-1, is EAGVAQSPRYKIIEKRQSVAFWCNPISGHATLYWYQQILGQGPKLLIQFQNNGVVDDSQLPKDRFSAERLKGVDSTLKIQPAKLEDSAVYLCASSLQGLTNTEAFFGQGTRLTVV.

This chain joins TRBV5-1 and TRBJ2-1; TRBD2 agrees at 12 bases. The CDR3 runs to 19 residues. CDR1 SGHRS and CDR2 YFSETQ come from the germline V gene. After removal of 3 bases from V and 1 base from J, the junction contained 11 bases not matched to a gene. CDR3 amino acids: CASSWGLAGLRLSYNEQFF. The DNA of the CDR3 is TGCGCCAGCAGCTGGGGACTAGCGGGCCTCCGCTTGTCCTACAATGAGCAGTTCTTC. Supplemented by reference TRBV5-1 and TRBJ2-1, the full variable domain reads KAGVTQTPRYLIKTRGQQVTLSCSPISGHRSVSWYQQTPGQGLQFLFEYFSETQRNKGNFPGRFSGRQFSNSRSEMNVSTLELGDSALYLCASSWGLAGLRLSYNEQFFGPGTRLTVL.

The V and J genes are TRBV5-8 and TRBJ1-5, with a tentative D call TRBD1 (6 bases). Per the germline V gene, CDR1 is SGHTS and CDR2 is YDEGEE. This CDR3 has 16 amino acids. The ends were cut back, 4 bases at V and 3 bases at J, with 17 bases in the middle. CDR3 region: CASSRRVGGPNQPQHF. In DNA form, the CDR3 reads TGTGCCAGCAGCCGCAGGGTTGGGGGCCCCAATCAGCCCCAGCATTTT.

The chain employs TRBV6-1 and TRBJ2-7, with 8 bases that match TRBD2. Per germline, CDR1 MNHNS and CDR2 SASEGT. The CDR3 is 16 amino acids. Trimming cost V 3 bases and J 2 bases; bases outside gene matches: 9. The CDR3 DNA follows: TGTGCCAGCAGTGATCCGTGGCGGGAGGCACCCTACGAGCAGTACTTC. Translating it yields CASSDPWREAPYEQYF.

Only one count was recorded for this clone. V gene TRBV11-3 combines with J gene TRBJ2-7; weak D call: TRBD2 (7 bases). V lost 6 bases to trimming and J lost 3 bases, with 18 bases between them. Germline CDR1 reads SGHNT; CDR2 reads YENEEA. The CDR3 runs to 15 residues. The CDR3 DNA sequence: TGTGCCAGCAGTCTAGGGGGGGCTAGTGACTACGAGCAGTACTTC. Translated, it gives CASSLGGASDYEQYF.

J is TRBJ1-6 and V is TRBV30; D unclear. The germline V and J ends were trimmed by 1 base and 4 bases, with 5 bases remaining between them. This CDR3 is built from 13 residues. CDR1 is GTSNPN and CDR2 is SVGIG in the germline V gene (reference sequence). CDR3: CAWSGSYNSPLHF. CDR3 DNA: TGTGCCTGGAGTGGTAGTTATAATTCACCCCTCCACTTT.

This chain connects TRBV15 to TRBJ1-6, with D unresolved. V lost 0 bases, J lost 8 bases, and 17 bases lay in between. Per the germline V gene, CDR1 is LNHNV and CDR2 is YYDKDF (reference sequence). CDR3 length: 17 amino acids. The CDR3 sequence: CATSRERVTEIYSPLHF. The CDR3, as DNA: TGTGCCACCAGCAGAGAGAGGGTAACAGAGATCTATTCACCCCTCCACTTT. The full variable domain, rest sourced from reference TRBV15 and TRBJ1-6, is DAMVIQNPRYQVTQFGKPVTLSCSQTLNHNVMYWYQQKSSQAPKLLFHYYDKDFNNEADTPDNFQSRRPNTSFCFLDIRSPGLGDTAMYLCATSRERVTEIYSPLHFGNGTRLTVT.

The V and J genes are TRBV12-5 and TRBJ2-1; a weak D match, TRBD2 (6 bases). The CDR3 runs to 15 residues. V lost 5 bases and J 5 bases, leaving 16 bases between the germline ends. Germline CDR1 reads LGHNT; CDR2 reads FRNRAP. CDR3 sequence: CASGLSGDGDNEQFF. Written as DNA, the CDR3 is TGTGCTAGTGGTCTATCGGGGGACGGGGACAATGAGCAGTTCTTC.

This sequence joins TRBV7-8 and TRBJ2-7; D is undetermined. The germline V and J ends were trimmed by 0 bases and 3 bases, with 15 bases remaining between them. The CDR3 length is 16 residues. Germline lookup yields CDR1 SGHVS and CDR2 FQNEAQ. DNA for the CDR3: TGTGCCAGCAGCTTAGCGGTCACGCGCTCCGTCTACGAGCAGTACTTC. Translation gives CASSLAVTRSVYEQYF.

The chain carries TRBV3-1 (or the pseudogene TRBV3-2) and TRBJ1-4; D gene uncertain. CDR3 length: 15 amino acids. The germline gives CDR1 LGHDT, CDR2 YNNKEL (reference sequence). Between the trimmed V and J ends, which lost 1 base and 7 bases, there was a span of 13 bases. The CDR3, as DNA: TGTGCCAGCAGCCAAGGTACATTATTAAGTGAAAAACTGTTTTTT. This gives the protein CASSQGTLLSEKLFF.

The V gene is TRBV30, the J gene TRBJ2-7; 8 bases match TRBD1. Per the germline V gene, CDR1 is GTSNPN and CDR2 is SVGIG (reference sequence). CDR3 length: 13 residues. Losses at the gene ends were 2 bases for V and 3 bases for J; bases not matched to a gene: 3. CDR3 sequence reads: CAWSPGQGYEQYF. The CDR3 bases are TGTGCCTGGAGTCCCGGACAGGGCTACGAGCAGTACTTC.

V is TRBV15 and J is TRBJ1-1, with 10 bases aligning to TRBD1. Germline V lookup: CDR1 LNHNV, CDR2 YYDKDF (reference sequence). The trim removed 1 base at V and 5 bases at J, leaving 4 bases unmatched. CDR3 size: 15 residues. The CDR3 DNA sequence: TGTGCCACCAGCAGAGTCCTGGGACAGGGGACTGAAGCTTTCTTT. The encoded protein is CATSRVLGQGTEAFF.

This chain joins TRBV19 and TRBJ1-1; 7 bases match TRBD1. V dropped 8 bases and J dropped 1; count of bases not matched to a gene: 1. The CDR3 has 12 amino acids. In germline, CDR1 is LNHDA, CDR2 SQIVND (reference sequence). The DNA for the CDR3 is TGTGCCAGTCACAGGGGGAACACTGAAGCTTTCTTT. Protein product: CASHRGNTEAFF.

The CDR3 loop is CASSLVGGLLFF. The DNA for the CDR3 is TGTGCCAGCAGCTTAGTGGGGGGGCTACTGTTTTTT. This sequence joins TRBV7-9 and TRBJ1-4; maybe TRBD1 (6 bases). Germline CDR1 reads SEHNR; CDR2 reads FQNEAQ (reference sequence). V was shortened by 1 base and J by 13 bases, with 10 bases between the two germline ends. The CDR3 sequence is 12 residues long.

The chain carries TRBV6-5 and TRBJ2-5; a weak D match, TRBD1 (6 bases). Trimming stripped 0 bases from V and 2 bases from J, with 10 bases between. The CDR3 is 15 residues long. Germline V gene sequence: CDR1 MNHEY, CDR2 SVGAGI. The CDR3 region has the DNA TGTGCCAGCAGTTACTCGGGGGCCCATCAAGAGACCCAGTACTTC. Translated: CASSYSGAHQETQYF.

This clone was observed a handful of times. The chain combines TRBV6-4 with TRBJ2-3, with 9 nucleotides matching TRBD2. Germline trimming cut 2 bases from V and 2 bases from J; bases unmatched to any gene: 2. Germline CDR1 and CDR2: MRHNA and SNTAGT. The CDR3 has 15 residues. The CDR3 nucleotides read TGTGCCAGCAGTGACGGCGGGGGGGACACAGATACGCAGTATTTT. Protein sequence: CASSDGGGDTDTQYF.

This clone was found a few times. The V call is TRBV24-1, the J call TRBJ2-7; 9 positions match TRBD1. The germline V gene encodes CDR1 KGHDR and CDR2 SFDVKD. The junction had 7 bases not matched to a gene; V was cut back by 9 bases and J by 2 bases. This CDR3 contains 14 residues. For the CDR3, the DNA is TGTGCCACCGGGACAGGGTTCCCGCCCTACGAGCAGTACTTC. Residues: CATGTGFPPYEQYF.

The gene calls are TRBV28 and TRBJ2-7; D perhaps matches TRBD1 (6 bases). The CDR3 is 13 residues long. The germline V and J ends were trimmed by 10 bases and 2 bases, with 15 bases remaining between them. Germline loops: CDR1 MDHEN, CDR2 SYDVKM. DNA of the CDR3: TGTGCCACCACCAGGGGTAGGGCCTACGAGCAGTACTTC. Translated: CATTRGRAYEQYF.

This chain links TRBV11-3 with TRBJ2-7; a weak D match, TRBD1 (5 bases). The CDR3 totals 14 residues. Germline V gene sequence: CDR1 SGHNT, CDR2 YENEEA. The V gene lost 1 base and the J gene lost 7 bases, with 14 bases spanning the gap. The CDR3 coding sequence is TGTGCCAGCAGCTTAGCCCATCAGGGTCGGGAGCAGTACTTC. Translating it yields CASSLAHQGREQYF.

CDR3 DNA sequence: TGTGCCAGCAGTATTGGGGCGGGGTCCACAGATACGCAGTATTTT. It encodes CASSIGAGSTDTQYF. The chain is built from TRBV5-4 and TRBJ2-3; TRBD2 is a possible D gene (6 bases). CDR3 length: 15 amino acids. The V gene's germline CDR1 is SGHNT and CDR2 YYREEE (reference sequence). V lost 5 bases, J lost 2 bases, and 15 bases lay in between. The variable domain in full, completed from reference TRBV5-4 and TRBJ2-3, reads ETGVTQSPTHLIKTRGQQVTLRCSSQSGHNTVSWYQQALGQGPQFIFQYYREEENGRGNFPPRFSGLQFPNYSSELNVNALELDDSALYLCASSIGAGSTDTQYFGPGTRLTVL.

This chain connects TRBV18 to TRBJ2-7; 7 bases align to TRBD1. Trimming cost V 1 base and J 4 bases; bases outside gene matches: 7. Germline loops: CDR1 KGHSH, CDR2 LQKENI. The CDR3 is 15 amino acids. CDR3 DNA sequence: TGTGCCAGCTCACCACTAACAGGGGCTGGGTACGAGCAGTACTTC. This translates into CASSPLTGAGYEQYF.

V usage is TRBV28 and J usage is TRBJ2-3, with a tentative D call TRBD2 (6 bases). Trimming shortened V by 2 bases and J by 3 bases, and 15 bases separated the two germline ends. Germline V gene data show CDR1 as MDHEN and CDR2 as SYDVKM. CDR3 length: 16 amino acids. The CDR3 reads CASSLGGAAGTDTQYF. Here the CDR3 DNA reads TGTGCCAGCAGTTTAGGTGGGGCGGCGGGGACAGATACGCAGTATTTT.

This CDR3 is CASSVSQGRYTF. The CDR3 DNA reads TGTGCCAGCAGTGTATCTCAGGGCCGCTACACCTTC. The rearrangement joins TRBV25-1 to TRBJ1-2; D possibly corresponds to TRBD1 (5 bases). CDR1 is MGHDK and CDR2 is SYGVNS in the germline V gene. The V end lost 4 bases, the J end lost 9 bases, and 12 bases lay between the germline ends. The CDR3 sequence is 12 residues long.

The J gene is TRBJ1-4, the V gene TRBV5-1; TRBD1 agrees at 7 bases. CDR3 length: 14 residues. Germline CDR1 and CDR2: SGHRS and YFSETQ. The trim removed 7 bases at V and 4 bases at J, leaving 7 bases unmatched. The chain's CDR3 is CASAQGLDNEKLFF. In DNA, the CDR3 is TGCGCCAGCGCACAGGGGCTTGATAATGAAAAACTGTTTTTT.

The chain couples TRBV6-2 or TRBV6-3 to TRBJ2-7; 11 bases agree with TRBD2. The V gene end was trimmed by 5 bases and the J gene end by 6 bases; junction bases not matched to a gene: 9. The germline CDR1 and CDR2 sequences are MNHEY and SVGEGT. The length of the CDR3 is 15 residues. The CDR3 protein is CASSQIAGGLSEQYF. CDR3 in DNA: TGTGCCAGCAGTCAGATAGCGGGGGGGCTGTCCGAGCAGTACTTC.

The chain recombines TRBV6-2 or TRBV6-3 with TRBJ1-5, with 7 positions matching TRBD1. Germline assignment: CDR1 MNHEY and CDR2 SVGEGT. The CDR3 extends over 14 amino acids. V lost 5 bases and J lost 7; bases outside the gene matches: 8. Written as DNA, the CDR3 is TGTGCCAGCAGTCTACAGGGGTTGGGGCAGCCCCAGCATTTT. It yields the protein CASSLQGLGQPQHF.

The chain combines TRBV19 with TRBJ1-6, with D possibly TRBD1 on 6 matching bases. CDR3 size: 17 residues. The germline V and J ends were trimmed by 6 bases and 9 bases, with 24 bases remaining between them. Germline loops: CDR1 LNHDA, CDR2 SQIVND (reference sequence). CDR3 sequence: CASSIRTLGGQSSPLHF. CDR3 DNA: TGTGCCAGTAGCATTCGGACTCTCGGGGGGCAGAGTTCACCCCTCCACTTT.

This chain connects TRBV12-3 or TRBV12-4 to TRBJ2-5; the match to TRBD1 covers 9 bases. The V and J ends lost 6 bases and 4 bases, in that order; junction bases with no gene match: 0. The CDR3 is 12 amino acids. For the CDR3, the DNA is TGTGCCAGCAGGGACAGGGGAGAGACCCAGTACTTC. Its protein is CASRDRGETQYF.

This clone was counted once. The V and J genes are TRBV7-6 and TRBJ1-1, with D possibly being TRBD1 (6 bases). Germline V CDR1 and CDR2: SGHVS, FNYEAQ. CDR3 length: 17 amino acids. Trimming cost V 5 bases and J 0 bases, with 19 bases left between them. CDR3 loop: CASSLRGRGPMNTEAFF. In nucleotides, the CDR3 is TGTGCCAGCAGCCTCCGAGGCAGGGGCCCCATGAACACTGAAGCTTTCTTT.

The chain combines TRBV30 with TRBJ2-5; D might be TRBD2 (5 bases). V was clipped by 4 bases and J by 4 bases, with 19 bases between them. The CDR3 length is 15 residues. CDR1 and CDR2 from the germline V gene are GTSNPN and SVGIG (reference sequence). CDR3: CAWNGRREGGETQYF. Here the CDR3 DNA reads TGTGCCTGGAACGGAAGGCGCGAGGGTGGAGAGACCCAGTACTTC.

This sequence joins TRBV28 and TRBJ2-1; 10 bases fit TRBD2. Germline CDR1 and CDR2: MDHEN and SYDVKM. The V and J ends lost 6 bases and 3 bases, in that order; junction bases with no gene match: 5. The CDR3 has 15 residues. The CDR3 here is CASSYQRGGYNEQFF. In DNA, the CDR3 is TGTGCCAGCAGCTATCAGCGGGGGGGCTACAATGAGCAGTTCTTC.